The 29 T cell receptor beta chains given below trace back to one sample, sequenced in a study of blood T cell repertoires in COVID-19. Here immunoSEQ multiplex PCR was the method, and the copy in TCRdb shows in-frame clones only, minus some. Of roughly 400,000 clones listed, roughly 91% are singletons. Input material: PBMCs or T cells enriched from blood (not recorded which). Source of these receptors: a man aged 18 to 29 who had recovered from COVID-19.

The gene calls are TRBV30 and TRBJ1-4; unclear D gene. The germline V and J ends were trimmed by 2 bases and 7 bases, with 26 bases remaining between them. CDR1 and CDR2 (germline): GTSNPN, SVGIG (reference sequence). The CDR3 length is 18 residues. CDR3 amino acids: CAWSRYAGRLTSSEKLFF. CDR3 bases: TGTGCCTGGAGTAGGTACGCGGGCAGGTTGACATCTTCTGAAAAACTGTTTTTT.

This chain joins TRBV10-3 and TRBJ1-4, with D possibly matching TRBD1 (6 bases). CDR1 is ENHRY, CDR2 SYGVKD, per germline. CDR3 length: 13 amino acids. Trimming took 10 bases from V and 7 from J, leaving 16 bases between them. The CDR3 loop reads CATRGKVGEKLFF. DNA of the CDR3: TGTGCCACCAGGGGCAAGGTTGGTGAAAAACTGTTTTTT.

J is TRBJ1-2 and V is TRBV19, with 7 bases fitting TRBD1. Per germline, CDR1 LNHDA and CDR2 SQIVND (reference sequence). J gave up 8 bases and V 4 bases, and 4 bases lay outside the gene matches. This CDR3 spans 12 amino acids. The CDR3 bases are TGTGCCAGTAGTACCACAGGGGTAGGCTACACCTTC. This codes for CASSTTGVGYTF.

This clone was counted once. The DNA for the CDR3 is TGTGCCAGCAGCCGAGGGAACTATGGCTACACCTTC. Protein: CASSRGNYGYTF. V is TRBV6-5 and J is TRBJ1-2; D is unresolved. Germline V gene sequence: CDR1 MNHEY, CDR2 SVGAGI. This CDR3 contains 12 residues. V shed 6 bases and J shed 2 bases, with 7 bases lying between them.

V is TRBV28 and J is TRBJ1-4; TRBD1 aligns across 8 bases. CDR1 is MDHEN, CDR2 SYDVKM, per germline. V trimming: 2 bases; J trimming: 1 base; junction bases outside the gene matches: 6. The length of the CDR3 is 17 residues. The CDR3 spells CASSLLGQALTNEKLFF. CDR3 DNA: TGTGCCAGCAGTTTACTGGGACAGGCGTTAACTAATGAAAAACTGTTTTTT. Combining the CDR3 with reference TRBV28 and TRBJ1-4 gives the whole variable domain DVKVTQSSRYLVKRTGEKVFLECVQDMDHENMFWYRQDPGLGLRLIYFSYDVKMKEKGDIPEGYSVSREKKERFSLILESASTNQTSMYLCASSLLGQALTNEKLFFGSGTQLSVL.

The chain joins TRBV5-1 to TRBJ2-5, with D tentatively TRBD2 (5 bases). The germline V gene has CDR1 SGHRS and CDR2 YFSETQ. The ends were cut back, 5 bases at V and 5 bases at J, with 19 bases in the middle. The CDR3 loop spans 15 amino acids. In DNA form, the CDR3 reads TGCGCCAGCAGGAAGCGTAGCGACATCTACGAGACCCAGTACTTC. Translation gives CASRKRSDIYETQYF.

This clone has only one observation. The chain carries TRBV28 and TRBJ1-1; 7 nucleotides agree with TRBD1. Germline V CDR1 and CDR2: MDHEN, SYDVKM. The CDR3 is made up of 15 amino acids. V dropped 5 bases and J dropped 10; count of bases not matched to a gene: 16. The CDR3 region is CASSPPGGKALGAFF. As DNA, the CDR3 is TGTGCCAGCAGTCCGCCAGGGGGAAAGGCCCTCGGAGCTTTCTTT.

V gene TRBV2 combines with J gene TRBJ1-5; D is unresolved. The V gene's germline CDR1 is SNHLY and CDR2 FYNNEI. The CDR3 length is 13 residues. The V and J ends lost 6 bases and 2 bases respectively, with 8 bases between them. DNA for the CDR3: TGTGCCAGCAGACCCACAGGCAATCAGCCCCAGCATTTT. Protein product: CASRPTGNQPQHF.

V usage is TRBV5-8 and J usage is TRBJ1-2; D unclear. The CDR3 extends over 12 amino acids. The V end was cut by 0 bases, the J end by 4 bases, with 4 bases between. Germline loops: CDR1 SGHTS, CDR2 YDEGEE. The CDR3 loop is CASSLERYGYTF. Here the CDR3 DNA reads TGTGCCAGCAGCTTGGAGCGCTATGGCTACACCTTC.

The chain employs TRBV7-9 and TRBJ2-2, with TRBD1 identical over 7 bases. CDR3 size: 16 residues. V dropped 5 bases and J dropped 0; count of bases not matched to a gene: 6. CDR1 and CDR2 from the germline V gene are SEHNR and FQNEAQ (reference sequence). The CDR3, as DNA: TGTGCCAGCAGCGAAAAGACAGGGCCGAACACCGGGGAGCTGTTTTTT. Amino acids: CASSEKTGPNTGELFF.

The rearrangement uses TRBV5-8 and TRBJ1-5, with TRBD1 matching 11 bases. Germline-derived CDR1 and CDR2 are SGHTS and YDEGEE. Unmatched junction bases numbered 8, after V lost 5 bases and J lost 7 bases. The CDR3 totals 15 residues. CDR3 nucleotides: TGTGCCAGCAGAGACGGACAGGGGGCAGGACAGCCCCAGCATTTT. Protein: CASRDGQGAGQPQHF. Looking up the rest from reference TRBV5-8 and TRBJ1-5 gives the full variable domain: EAGVTQSPTHLIKTRGQQATLRCSPISGHTSVYWYQQALGLGLQFLLWYDEGEERNRGNFPPRFSGRQFPNYSSELNVNALELEDSALYLCASRDGQGAGQPQHFGDGTRLSIL.

J is TRBJ2-3 and V is TRBV4-2, with 8 bases matching TRBD1. The germline V gene has CDR1 LGHNA and CDR2 YNFKEQ. The CDR3 length is 16 residues. J was trimmed by 2 bases and V by 0 bases; bases with no gene match: 4. In DNA, the CDR3 is TGTGCCAGCAGCCAAGAGGGGACAGGTTCCACAGATACGCAGTATTTT. It codes for CASSQEGTGSTDTQYF.

The chain links TRBV27 to TRBJ1-1, with 9 bases identical to TRBD1. Trimming cost V 0 bases and J 10 bases; bases outside gene matches: 9. The CDR3 is 15 residues long. Per germline, CDR1 MNHEY and CDR2 SMNVEV (reference sequence). The DNA of the CDR3 is TGTGCCAGCAGTTTATCTTGGACAGGGGAGTTAGGAGCTTTCTTT. It translates to CASSLSWTGELGAFF.

This clone has more than one count but fewer than ten. The chain recombines TRBV7-2 with TRBJ1-2; TRBD1 agrees at 8 bases. Germline lookup yields CDR1 SGHTA and CDR2 FQGNSA. The V and J ends lost 5 bases and 3 bases, in that order; junction bases with no gene match: 8. The CDR3 has 15 residues. The CDR3 loop reads CASSPRTGPHYGYTF. For the CDR3, the DNA is TGTGCCAGCAGCCCGCGGACAGGGCCCCACTATGGCTACACCTTC.

V is TRBV27 and J is TRBJ1-5; no reliable D call. V dropped 2 bases and J dropped 6 bases, with 11 bases sitting between them. The CDR3 sequence is 14 residues long. The V gene's germline CDR1 is MNHEY and CDR2 SMNVEV (reference sequence). The CDR3 is CASSLSGSPQPQHF. The DNA of the CDR3 is TGTGCCAGCAGTTTAAGCGGGAGTCCTCAGCCCCAGCATTTT.

The sample holds a few counts of this clone. V usage is TRBV5-1 and J usage is TRBJ1-1, with D uncertain. Germline CDR1 reads SGHRS; CDR2 reads YFSETQ. CDR3 length: 14 residues. Trimming removed 2 bases at V and 1 base at J, with 9 bases between. Here the CDR3 reads CASSFDIKNTEAFF. CDR3 in DNA: TGCGCCAGCAGCTTTGACATCAAGAACACTGAAGCTTTCTTT.

This clone was detected only once. The chain combines TRBV18 with TRBJ1-3; no clear D gene. The length of the CDR3 is 14 residues. Trimming cost V 3 bases and J 4 bases, with 10 bases left between them. Germline CDR1 and CDR2: KGHSH and LQKENI. CDR3: CASSPSNAGNTIYF. CDR3 nucleotides: TGTGCCAGCTCACCTAGTAACGCCGGAAACACCATATATTTT.

The CDR3 region is CATRTANTGELFF. The CDR3 region has the DNA TGTGCCACCCGGACAGCGAACACCGGGGAGCTGTTTTTT. The chain employs TRBV6-5 and TRBJ2-2; possible D gene TRBD1, 6 bases. CDR1 is MNHEY, CDR2 SVGAGI, per germline. V lost 10 bases and J lost 0, with 9 bases in between. The CDR3 is 13 amino acids.

The CDR3: CASSVDSGRGDEQFF. The CDR3 DNA follows: TGTGCCAGCAGCGTAGATAGCGGGAGGGGTGATGAGCAGTTCTTC. The genes are TRBV9 and TRBJ2-1, with 11 bases fitting TRBD2. The CDR3 consists of 15 residues. The V gene's germline CDR1 is SGDLS and CDR2 YYNGEE. V shed 0 bases, J shed 8 bases, and the junction held 4 bases outside the gene matches. Variable domain in full (rest from reference TRBV9 and TRBJ2-1): DSGVTQTPKHLITATGQRVTLRCSPRSGDLSVYWYQQSLDQGLQFLIQYYNGEERAKGNILERFSAQQFPDLHSELNLSSLELGDSALYFCASSVDSGRGDEQFFGPGTRLTVL.

The chain uses TRBV9 and TRBJ2-7, with TRBD2 identical over 7 bases. Per the germline V gene, CDR1 is SGDLS and CDR2 is YYNGEE. The CDR3 runs to 13 residues. V was clipped by 8 bases and J by 2 bases; unmatched bases: 7. The CDR3 region is CASGREGTYEQYF. The CDR3 DNA is TGTGCCAGTGGGAGGGAGGGAACCTACGAGCAGTACTTC.

This clone has just one count. The gene calls are TRBV7-9 and TRBJ2-7; possibly TRBD1 for D (6 bases). Trimming pared 2 bases from V and 5 bases from J, leaving 10 bases between. This CDR3 spans 13 amino acids. Germline CDR1 and CDR2: SEHNR and FQNEAQ (reference sequence). CDR3 loop: CASSLQGFDEQYF. DNA of the CDR3: TGTGCCAGCAGCTTACAGGGGTTCGACGAGCAGTACTTC.

The J gene is TRBJ1-1, the V gene TRBV30; maybe TRBD1 (6 bases). Trimming pared 3 bases from V and 2 bases from J, leaving 13 bases between. This CDR3 contains 14 residues. CDR1 GTSNPN and CDR2 SVGIG come from the germline V gene (reference sequence). CDR3 residues: CAWRGHRANTEAFF. In DNA, the CDR3 is TGTGCCTGGAGAGGCCACAGGGCTAACACTGAAGCTTTCTTT. The variable domain in full, with the rest retrieved from reference TRBV30 and TRBJ1-1, is SQTIHQWPATLVQPVGSPLSLECTVEGTSNPNLYWYRQAAGRGLQLLFYSVGIGQISSEVPQNLSASRPQDRQFILSSKKLLLSDSGFYLCAWRGHRANTEAFFGQGTRLTVV.

The J gene is TRBJ2-5, the V gene TRBV7-9; 7 nucleotides match TRBD1. The J segment lost 4 bases and the V segment lost 5 bases, leaving 7 bases of the junction unmatched. Looked up from germline, CDR1 is SEHNR and CDR2 is FQNEAQ (reference sequence). The CDR3 length is 14 residues. The CDR3 loop reads CASSPQTGLETQYF. The CDR3, as DNA: TGTGCCAGCAGCCCCCAGACAGGGTTAGAGACCCAGTACTTC.

The chain couples TRBV27 to TRBJ1-6; tentatively, D is TRBD1 (5 bases). Trimming removed 7 bases from V and 7 bases from J, with 26 bases in between. This CDR3 has 18 residues. In germline, CDR1 is MNHEY, CDR2 SMNVEV (reference sequence). This chain's CDR3 is CASTPRGEGSSMNSPLHF. The DNA for the CDR3 is TGTGCCAGCACCCCCCGGGGGGAGGGATCAAGCATGAATTCACCCCTCCACTTT.

The chain is built from TRBV3-1 (or the pseudogene TRBV3-2) and TRBJ1-6; D remains ambiguous. Germline V gene data show CDR1 as LGHDT and CDR2 as YNNKEL (reference sequence). This CDR3 comprises 13 residues. The V and J ends lost 3 bases and 9 bases respectively, with 9 bases between them. CDR3 protein: CASSQLGGSPLHF. The DNA of the CDR3 is TGTGCCAGCAGCCAGCTGGGAGGTTCACCCCTCCACTTT.

This chain uses TRBV14 with TRBJ2-3; D might be TRBD2 (5 bases). V lost 1 base and J 0 bases, leaving 8 bases between the germline ends. The germline V gene encodes CDR1 SGHDN and CDR2 FVKESK. This CDR3 has 15 amino acids. Here the CDR3 reads CASSQGRGSTDTQYF. Written as DNA, the CDR3 is TGTGCCAGCAGCCAAGGCCGCGGGAGCACAGATACGCAGTATTTT.

The chain couples TRBV7-9 to TRBJ1-5; no firm D call. The ends were cut back, 1 base at V and 3 bases at J, with 10 bases in the middle. Germline V gene lookup returns CDR1 SEHNR and CDR2 FQNEAQ (reference sequence). The CDR3 contains 15 residues. The CDR3 DNA sequence: TGTGCCAGCAGCTTAGAGGGAGGGATCAATCAGCCCCAGCATTTT. Amino acids: CASSLEGGINQPQHF.

The rearrangement joins TRBV2 to TRBJ2-3; D possibly corresponds to TRBD2 (5 bases). Germline assignment: CDR1 SNHLY and CDR2 FYNNEI. V lost 9 bases and J lost 0, with 7 bases in between. The CDR3 spans 12 residues. CDR3 DNA sequence: TGTGCCAGGGGCGGGAGCACAGATACGCAGTATTTT. This codes for CARGGSTDTQYF.

Only one count was recorded for this clone. This sequence joins TRBV11-2 and TRBJ1-1; D is ambiguous. There are 12 residues in the CDR3. Germline CDR1 is SGHAT and CDR2 is FQNNGV. Trimming shortened V by 5 bases and J by 0 bases, and 4 bases separated the two germline ends. The CDR3 reads CASSVMNTEAFF. Here the CDR3 DNA reads TGTGCCAGCAGCGTTATGAACACTGAAGCTTTCTTT.